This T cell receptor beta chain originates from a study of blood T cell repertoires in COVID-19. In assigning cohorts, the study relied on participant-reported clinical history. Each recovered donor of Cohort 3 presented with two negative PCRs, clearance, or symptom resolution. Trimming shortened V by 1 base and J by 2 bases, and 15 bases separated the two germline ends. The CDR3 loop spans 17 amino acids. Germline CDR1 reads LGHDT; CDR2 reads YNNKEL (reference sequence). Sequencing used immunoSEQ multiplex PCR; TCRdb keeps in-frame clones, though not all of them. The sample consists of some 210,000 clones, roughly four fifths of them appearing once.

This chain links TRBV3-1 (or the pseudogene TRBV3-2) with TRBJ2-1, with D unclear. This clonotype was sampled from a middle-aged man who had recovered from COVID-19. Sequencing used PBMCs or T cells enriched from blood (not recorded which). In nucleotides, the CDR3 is TGTGCCAGCAGCCAAGTATTGCAGCGATTAGCCTACAATGAGCAGTTCTTC. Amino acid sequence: CASSQVLQRLAYNEQFF.